The 15 T cell receptor beta chains given below trace back to one sample, sequenced in a study of T cells after posttransplantation cyclophosphamide. Assay: immunoSEQ multiplex PCR; the TCRdb copy retains only in-frame clones and omits some. The sample gives 23,000 or so clones, none seen only once, and the top ten clones hold 6.6%. The sample was PBMCs. Receptors were obtained from a woman aged 60-70 years in good health, CMV-negative, and a related stem cell transplant donor.

This clone has a count of ten or more. The chain combines TRBV6-1 with TRBJ1-1; D call uncertain. The V gene lost 3 bases and the J gene lost 5 bases, with 10 bases spanning the gap. Germline CDR1 is MNHNS and CDR2 is SASEGT. The CDR3 is 13 amino acids. The chain's CDR3 is CASSDRFGTEAFF. DNA of the CDR3: TGTGCCAGCAGTGACAGGTTTGGAACTGAAGCTTTCTTT.

This clone was picked up many times. Here the CDR3 reads CASKQGPDLNNSPLHF. The CDR3 DNA is TGTGCCAGTAAACAGGGGCCCGACCTCAATAATTCACCCCTCCACTTT. The J gene is TRBJ1-6, the V gene TRBV19; 7 nucleotides align to TRBD1. Germline V lookup: CDR1 LNHDA, CDR2 SQIVND (reference sequence). The CDR3 length is 16 residues. Trimming took 7 bases from V and 5 from J; bases not matched to a gene: 11.

V is TRBV28 and J is TRBJ2-7, with D unresolved. The CDR3 has 18 amino acids. Germline CDR1 reads MDHEN; CDR2 reads SYDVKM. V was trimmed by 6 bases and J by 0 bases, leaving 24 bases between them. The CDR3 spells CASSGVTSQPLVSYEQYV. The CDR3 coding sequence is TGTGCCAGCAGCGGTGTGACAAGTCAACCTTTAGTCTCCTACGAGCAGTACGTC.

This clone was seen at least ten times. The rearrangement uses TRBV7-2 and TRBJ1-2; 7 nucleotides line up with TRBD1. Unmatched junction bases numbered 14, after V lost 10 bases and J lost 6 bases. This CDR3 is built from 14 residues. The germline gives CDR1 SGHTA, CDR2 FQGNSA. The CDR3 spells CAIYGAGGKHGYTF. The DNA of the CDR3 is TGTGCCATCTACGGTGCAGGGGGTAAGCATGGCTACACCTTC.

This clone was picked up many times. The J gene is TRBJ1-1, the V gene TRBV5-1, with 7 bases fitting TRBD1. CDR1 is SGHRS and CDR2 is YFSETQ in the germline V gene. The CDR3 spans 14 residues. The junction had 3 bases not matched to a gene; V was cut back by 4 bases and J by 0 bases. CDR3 DNA sequence: TGCGCCAGCAGCCTGGGACAGATGAACACTGAAGCTTTCTTT. This encodes CASSLGQMNTEAFF. Complete variable domain (other parts from reference TRBV5-1 and TRBJ1-1): KAGVTQTPRYLIKTRGQQVTLSCSPISGHRSVSWYQQTPGQGLQFLFEYFSETQRNKGNFPGRFSGRQFSNSRSEMNVSTLELGDSALYLCASSLGQMNTEAFFGQGTRLTVV.

This clone appeared many times. The CDR3 sequence: CARSFRDRGSNQPQHF. The CDR3 nucleotides read TGTGCCAGAAGCTTTAGGGACAGGGGGAGCAATCAGCCCCAGCATTTT. This chain connects TRBV5-3 to TRBJ1-5; TRBD1 agrees at 11 bases. TRBV5-3 is an open reading frame whose function is uncertain. J gave up 1 base and V 2 bases, and 2 bases lay outside the gene matches. This CDR3 has 16 residues.

At least ten counts were recorded for this clone. The V gene is TRBV18, the J gene TRBJ1-6; 7 bases map to TRBD1. CDR1 KGHSH and CDR2 LQKENI come from the germline V gene. CDR3 length: 17 amino acids. V dropped 3 bases and J dropped 4; count of bases not matched to a gene: 9. DNA for the CDR3: TGTGCCAGCTCACCCGAAAAGGGGGCAAAGTATAATTCACCCCTCCACTTT. This gives the protein CASSPEKGAKYNSPLHF. Using reference TRBV18 and TRBJ1-6 for the parts outside the CDR3, the full variable domain is NAGVMQNPRHLVRRRGQEARLRCSPMKGHSHVYWYRQLPEEGLKFMVYLQKENIIDESGMPKERFSAEFPKEGPSILRIQQVVRGDSAAYFCASSPEKGAKYNSPLHFGNGTRLTVT.

This clone has at least ten counts. The chain uses TRBV11-3 and TRBJ2-7; no reliable D call. Germline V gene sequence: CDR1 SGHNT, CDR2 YENEEA. The CDR3 runs 13 residues. Trimming took off 5 bases at V and 4 bases at J, with 12 bases between the two ends. CDR3 sequence: CASSLGTEYEQYF. The CDR3 nucleotides are TGTGCCAGCAGCCTAGGAACAGAGTACGAGCAGTACTTC.

This clone has a count of ten or more. The chain recombines TRBV5-1 with TRBJ2-3; TRBD1 aligns across 8 bases. This CDR3 comprises 17 residues. V trimming: 0 bases; J trimming: 0 bases; junction bases outside the gene matches: 6. Germline V gene sequence: CDR1 SGHRS, CDR2 YFSETQ. The CDR3 loop is CASSLGGQVASTDTQYF. CDR3 DNA sequence: TGCGCCAGCAGCTTGGGGGGACAGGTCGCTAGCACAGATACGCAGTATTTT.

This clone was observed at least ten times. V gene TRBV7-2 combines with J gene TRBJ1-5; tentative D call: TRBD1 (6 bases). V gave up 6 bases and J gave up 7 bases, with 13 bases separating them. The V gene's germline CDR1 is SGHTA and CDR2 FQGNSA. The CDR3 is 13 amino acids. CDR3 in DNA: TGTGCCAGCAGTACAGGGTTATACCAGCCCCAGCATTTT. Translated: CASSTGLYQPQHF.

The table lists this clone with many counts. The rearrangement links TRBV7-2 to TRBJ1-5; 8 bases fit TRBD1. The junction had 8 bases not matched to a gene; V was cut back by 5 bases and J by 5 bases. The CDR3 totals 15 residues. CDR1 SGHTA and CDR2 FQGNSA come from the germline V gene. In DNA form, the CDR3 reads TGTGCCAGCAGCCAAGACAGGGGAAGAGATCAGCCCCAGCATTTT. Translating it yields CASSQDRGRDQPQHF.

This clone was seen repeatedly, ten times or more. V and J are TRBV6-1 and TRBJ2-7; D possibly corresponds to TRBD2 (5 bases). The germline V gene has CDR1 MNHNS and CDR2 SASEGT. V shed 0 bases and J shed 9 bases, with 9 bases lying between them. The CDR3 spans 12 residues. DNA of the CDR3: TGTGCCAGCAGTGAAGCGCGGAGGTGGCAGTACTTC. Its protein product is CASSEARRWQYF.

The chain employs TRBV27 and TRBJ2-7, with D tentatively TRBD1 (6 bases). From germline, CDR1 is MNHEY and CDR2 SMNVEV (reference sequence). The length of the CDR3 is 14 residues. Trimming took 4 bases from V and 2 from J, leaving 12 bases between them. The CDR3 coding sequence is TGTGCCAGCAGTTCAACAGGGCAGCCCTACGAGCAGTACGTC. Translating gives CASSSTGQPYEQYV.

This clone appeared many times. In DNA form, the CDR3 reads TGTGCCAGCAGCGGGGGACAGGTAGTGGGTGGCAATCAGCCCCAGCATTTT. Protein: CASSGGQVVGGNQPQHF. V is TRBV5-8 and J is TRBJ1-5, with 8 bases matching TRBD1. The V gene end was trimmed by 4 bases and the J gene end by 2 bases; junction bases not matched to a gene: 11. This CDR3 has 17 residues. Germline V gene lookup returns CDR1 SGHTS and CDR2 YDEGEE.

This clone occurred many times. CDR3 bases: TGTGCCAGCAGCCCCCAGCGGGACAATCCTAGAAGGAATGAAAAACTGTTTTTT. Translated, it gives CASSPQRDNPRRNEKLFF. This chain links TRBV7-2 with TRBJ1-4; D perhaps matches TRBD1 (6 bases). The V gene's germline CDR1 is SGHTA and CDR2 FQGNSA. This CDR3 contains 18 residues. Trimming took 5 bases from V and 5 from J, leaving 24 bases between them.